A single sample gave rise to the 17 T cell receptor beta chains below, sequenced in a study of blood T cell repertoires in COVID-19. The method was immunoSEQ multiplex PCR; TCRdb's version includes in-frame clones alone and lacks a portion of them. Here the sample spans 150,000 or so clones, 85% to 90% being singletons. The sequenced sample was peripheral blood. These receptors were collected from a man aged 55 to 69 with active or convalescent COVID-19.

This clone has a single count. The chain combines TRBV2 with TRBJ1-2; 7 positions match TRBD1. The CDR3 length is 14 residues. CDR1 is SNHLY, CDR2 FYNNEI, per germline. V trimming: 6 bases; J trimming: 2 bases; junction bases outside the gene matches: 6. The CDR3 DNA is TGTGCCAGCAGGCCGGGACAGCCCAACTATGGCTACACCTTC. It encodes CASRPGQPNYGYTF.

The chain has TRBV28 and TRBJ2-5; 10 bases align to TRBD2. This CDR3 spans 14 amino acids. Germline assignment: CDR1 MDHEN and CDR2 SYDVKM. V dropped 6 bases and J dropped 3; count of bases not matched to a gene: 4. This CDR3 reads CASSRTSGKETQYF. The CDR3 bases are TGTGCCAGCAGCCGGACTAGCGGAAAAGAGACCCAGTACTTC.

The chain recombines TRBV13 with TRBJ1-4; 8 bases line up with TRBD1. Trimming removed 6 bases from V and 6 bases from J; junction bases left unmatched: 6. Germline V gene sequence: CDR1 PRHDT, CDR2 FYEKMQ (reference sequence). CDR3 size: 14 residues. The CDR3 loop is CASSSTGGDEKLFF. DNA for the CDR3: TGTGCCAGCAGTTCAACAGGGGGAGATGAAAAACTGTTTTTT.

CDR3 loop: CASRGQGKGLGYGYTF. In DNA, the CDR3 is TGTGCCAGCCGGGGACAGGGGAAGGGGCTAGGCTATGGCTACACCTTC. The genes are TRBV25-1 and TRBJ1-2; 10 bases line up with TRBD1. The V and J ends lost 8 bases and 4 bases, in that order; junction bases with no gene match: 13. The CDR3 consists of 16 residues. Germline lookup yields CDR1 MGHDK and CDR2 SYGVNS.

This clone was seen a single time. The chain uses TRBV16 and TRBJ2-3; tentatively, D is TRBD2 (6 bases). Germline-derived CDR1 and CDR2 are KGHSY and FQNENV. The CDR3 is made up of 15 amino acids. V was clipped by 1 base and J by 8 bases, with 16 bases between them. DNA of the CDR3: TGTGCCAGCAGCCAATATTCGCGCGGGCGGGGTACGCAGTATTTT. Translated, it gives CASSQYSRGRGTQYF. The full variable domain, rest sourced from reference TRBV16 and TRBJ2-3, is GEEVAQTPKHLVRGEGQKAKLYCAPIKGHSYVFWYQQVLKNEFKFLISFQNENVFDETGMPKERFSAKCLPNSPCSLEIQATKLEDSAVYFCASSQYSRGRGTQYFGPGTRLTVL.

The chain couples TRBV28 to TRBJ1-3; unclear D gene. Trimming took off 7 bases at V and 2 bases at J, with 9 bases between the two ends. The V gene's germline CDR1 is MDHEN and CDR2 SYDVKM. This CDR3 has 13 amino acids. The CDR3 spells CASTLGAGNTIYF. CDR3 nucleotide sequence: TGTGCCAGCACCCTCGGGGCTGGAAACACCATATATTTT.

The chain joins TRBV27 to TRBJ2-5, with TRBD2 identical over 8 bases. The germline V gene encodes CDR1 MNHEY and CDR2 SMNVEV (reference sequence). CDR3 length: 18 residues. V gave up 1 base and J gave up 0 bases; unmatched junction bases: 10. CDR3 amino acids: CASSLYQTSGLNQETQYF. CDR3 in DNA: TGTGCCAGCAGTTTATACCAAACTAGCGGCTTAAACCAAGAGACCCAGTACTTC.

This clone showed up just once. The chain carries TRBV6-2 or TRBV6-3 and TRBJ2-2; TRBD2 is a possible D gene (6 bases). This CDR3 has 14 residues. CDR1 is MNHEY and CDR2 is SVGEGT in the germline V gene. Trimming took off 2 bases at V and 6 bases at J, with 10 bases between the two ends. CDR3 in DNA: TGTGCCAGCAGTTACCGGAGGGATTCCGGGGAGCTGTTTTTT. This translates into CASSYRRDSGELFF.

This chain connects TRBV18 to TRBJ1-5; D might be TRBD1 (6 bases). Per germline, CDR1 KGHSH and CDR2 LQKENI. V dropped 6 bases and J dropped 3 bases, with 21 bases sitting between them. The CDR3 extends over 17 amino acids. This CDR3 is CASSPRGGRADNQPQHF. Written as DNA, the CDR3 is TGTGCCAGCTCCCCCAGGGGTGGTCGAGCAGACAATCAGCCCCAGCATTTT.

V usage is TRBV7-2 and J usage is TRBJ2-3; maybe TRBD2 (5 bases). The CDR3 spans 18 residues. In germline, CDR1 is SGHTA, CDR2 FQGNSA. V lost 3 bases, J lost 2 bases, and 21 bases lay in between. CDR3 in amino acids: CASSLGNLVRDNTDTQYF. CDR3 in DNA: TGTGCCAGCAGCTTGGGTAATCTGGTTCGGGATAACACAGATACGCAGTATTTT. Full variable domain (remainder filled in from reference TRBV7-2 and TRBJ2-3): GAGVSQSPSNKVTEKGKDVELRCDPISGHTALYWYRQSLGQGLEFLIYFQGNSAPDKSGLPSDRFSAERTGGSVSTLTIQRTQQEDSAVYLCASSLGNLVRDNTDTQYFGPGTRLTVL.

The chain employs TRBV3-1 (or the pseudogene TRBV3-2) and TRBJ2-1; 7 bases fit TRBD1. J lost 3 bases, V lost 2 bases, and 4 bases had no gene match. Germline V gene data show CDR1 as LGHDT and CDR2 as YNNKEL (reference sequence). There are 15 residues in the CDR3. In nucleotides, the CDR3 is TGTGCCAGCAGCCAATTGAGGACAGGCTACAATGAGCAGTTCTTC. Amino acids: CASSQLRTGYNEQFF.

The sample holds one count of this clone. As DNA, the CDR3 is TGCGCCAGCAGCCACAGTGACAGGGGGGGCTACACCTTC. Residues: CASSHSDRGGYTF. The chain joins TRBV4-1 to TRBJ1-2, with 9 bases lining up with TRBD1. The junction had 4 bases not matched to a gene; V was cut back by 3 bases and J by 8 bases. The CDR3 covers 13 residues. Germline assignment: CDR1 MGHRA and CDR2 YSYEKL.

The chain links TRBV5-1 to TRBJ1-5; 9 nucleotides agree with TRBD1. The ends lost 0 bases at V and 6 bases at J; junction bases unmatched: 4. Germline V lookup: CDR1 SGHRS, CDR2 YFSETQ. The CDR3 sequence is 15 residues long. The CDR3 DNA sequence: TGCGCCAGCAGCTTGGAAGGGACAGGGTTTCAGCCCCAGCATTTT. Translating gives CASSLEGTGFQPQHF.

Comment on this clone: The same CDR3 also results from other DNA sequences found in this sample. The CDR3 nucleotides read TGTGCCAGCTCACCTGGGACAGGTCTCTCTGGGGCCAACGTCCTGACTTTC. It specifies CASSPGTGLSGANVLTF. This chain joins TRBV18 and TRBJ2-6; 8 bases are a match to TRBD1. Unmatched junction bases numbered 4, after V lost 3 bases and J lost 0 bases. Looked up from germline, CDR1 is KGHSH and CDR2 is LQKENI. This CDR3 contains 17 residues. The whole variable domain, remainder taken from reference TRBV18 and TRBJ2-6, is NAGVMQNPRHLVRRRGQEARLRCSPMKGHSHVYWYRQLPEEGLKFMVYLQKENIIDESGMPKERFSAEFPKEGPSILRIQQVVRGDSAAYFCASSPGTGLSGANVLTFGAGSRLTVL.

CDR3 protein: CASSQDLLAGTTDTQYF. The DNA of the CDR3 is TGTGCCAGCAGCCAAGATTTACTAGCGGGGACCACAGATACGCAGTATTTT. The chain employs TRBV3-1 (or the pseudogene TRBV3-2) and TRBJ2-3; TRBD2 agrees at 10 bases. The germline gives CDR1 LGHDT, CDR2 YNNKEL (reference sequence). CDR3 length equals 17 residues. V dropped 0 bases and J dropped 2; count of bases not matched to a gene: 5.

The chain employs TRBV7-2 and TRBJ2-3; D is perhaps TRBD2 (6 bases). V lost 5 bases to trimming and J lost 6 bases, with 21 bases between them. CDR1 and CDR2 from the germline V gene are SGHTA and FQGNSA. CDR3 length: 16 amino acids. The DNA of the CDR3 is TGTGCCAGCAGCCCAGGAGGTAGCGGATCTGTTGATACGCAGTATTTT. Its protein is CASSPGGSGSVDTQYF.

About this clone: Other DNA variants within this sample encode the same CDR3. The V and J genes are TRBV5-1 and TRBJ2-1; 8 bases are shared with TRBD1. Germline-derived CDR1 and CDR2 are SGHRS and YFSETQ. With V trimmed by 0 bases and J by 2 bases, 1 base remained unmatched. The CDR3 consists of 15 residues. The CDR3 DNA follows: TGCGCCAGCAGCTTGGCAGGGGGCGCCTACAATGAGCAGTTCTTC. The encoded protein is CASSLAGGAYNEQFF.